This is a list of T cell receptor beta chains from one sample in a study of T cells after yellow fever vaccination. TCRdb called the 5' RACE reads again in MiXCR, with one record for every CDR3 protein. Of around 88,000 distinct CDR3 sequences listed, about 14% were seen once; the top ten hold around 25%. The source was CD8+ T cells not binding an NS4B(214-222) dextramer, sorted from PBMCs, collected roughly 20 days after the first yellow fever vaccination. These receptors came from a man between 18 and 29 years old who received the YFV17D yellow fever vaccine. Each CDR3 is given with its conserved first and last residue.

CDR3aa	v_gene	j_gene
CASTPGSEKLFF	TRBV19	TRBJ1-4
CASSYGTGITEAFF	TRBV6-5	TRBJ1-1
CASSDSEVGELFF	TRBV6-4	TRBJ2-2
CASSYSGQGANTGELFF	TRBV12-3/TRBV12-4	TRBJ2-2
CSARVGAFF	TRBV20-1	TRBJ1-1
CASSYTTGPKGGYTF	TRBV7-8	TRBJ1-2
CATQPGQGAYEQFF	TRBV6-4	TRBJ2-1
CASSWAGQQETQYF	TRBV5-1	TRBJ2-5
CASSVRLAGADTQYF	TRBV19	TRBJ2-3
CASSQGSNQLYNEQFF	TRBV11-2	TRBJ2-1
CASSLRALVWGLAGDNEQFF	TRBV27	TRBJ2-1
CASSSTPKGQPTYEQYF	TRBV7-9	TRBJ2-7
CASSRDRDGYTF	TRBV7-9	TRBJ1-2
CASSLRGLQNTGELFF	TRBV5-1	TRBJ2-2
CASSNRGGNTGELFF	TRBV9	TRBJ2-2
CSPWDKWRIGNTIYF	TRBV29-1	TRBJ1-3
CASRKDSRYNEQFF	TRBV6-5	TRBJ2-1
CASSSQGNDEQYF	TRBV7-3	TRBJ2-7
CATSGGSRGLNTEAFF	TRBV15	TRBJ1-1
CASSDPTSGLSYNEQFF	TRBV2	TRBJ2-1
CASSPGQDTEKLFF	TRBV14	TRBJ1-4
CASTLVPYEQYF	TRBV7-9	TRBJ2-7
CASSQDKGTGEAFF	TRBV3-1	TRBJ1-1
CASSQGAGLSGNTIYF	TRBV4-1	TRBJ1-3
CATSDSPRQGDVTDTQYF	TRBV24-1	TRBJ2-3
CATSDSGDPLNYGYTF	TRBV24-1	TRBJ1-2
CASSRGQPYEAFF	TRBV12-3/TRBV12-4	TRBJ1-1
CACGSQGRSYNEQFF	TRBV3-1	TRBJ2-1
CASSEGPGSTDTQYF	TRBV7-3	TRBJ2-3
CASSSSGQGARSPLHF	TRBV6-2/TRBV6-3	TRBJ1-6
CAWRRTGGYTEAFF	TRBV30	TRBJ1-1
CASSSNPTGDEAFF	TRBV7-3	TRBJ1-1
CASSLEGAGETQYF	TRBV7-8	TRBJ2-5
CASSPTVRTGNTYEQYF	TRBV7-6	TRBJ2-7
CASAQGDYGYTF	TRBV7-9	TRBJ1-2
CSAITGAVYQETQYF	TRBV20-1	TRBJ2-5
CASSSRRASLMEETQYF	TRBV7-9	TRBJ2-5
CASSLETGGLYNEQFF	TRBV7-2	TRBJ2-1
CASSFTGGPAGELFF	TRBV7-9	TRBJ2-2
CASRFNTGELFF	TRBV5-1	TRBJ2-2
CATTSGEGSDTQYF	TRBV5-1	TRBJ2-3
CCARTTSDRFGYYGYTF	TRBV20-1	TRBJ1-2
CSVETLGPRAAETQYF	TRBV29-1	TRBJ2-5
CASSIATPTGADTEAFF	TRBV5-1	TRBJ1-1
CASSEGAGLREKLFF	TRBV2	TRBJ1-4
CASSQDGGQGYNEQFF	TRBV4-3	TRBJ2-1
CASSSRDRLSYEQYF	TRBV11-1	TRBJ2-7